These 11 T cell receptor beta chains originate from one sample sequenced in a study of blood T cell repertoires in COVID-19. The assay was immunoSEQ multiplex PCR, and TCRdb's table has in-frame clones only and misses some. The sample lists about 45,000 clones, around 73% seen once, with 28% in the top ten. Material for sequencing was peripheral blood. These receptors all stem from a woman in her seventies with acute or convalescent COVID-19.

J is TRBJ1-2 and V is TRBV27; the D gene is possibly TRBD1 (6 bases). Germline values: CDR1 MNHEY, CDR2 SMNVEV (reference sequence). Trimming stripped 6 bases from V and 6 bases from J, with 17 bases between. The CDR3 runs 14 residues. CDR3 DNA sequence: TGTGCCAGCAGAGACACAGGGCAGCCCGATGGCTACACCTTC. Translated: CASRDTGQPDGYTF.

In this sample, this clone turned up a few times. V and J are TRBV6-5 and TRBJ1-5; the match to TRBD1 covers 8 bases. Germline V gene sequence: CDR1 MNHEY, CDR2 SVGAGI. The J segment lost 5 bases and the V segment lost 6 bases, leaving 9 bases of the junction unmatched. The CDR3 is made up of 15 amino acids. In DNA form, the CDR3 reads TGTGCCAGCAGAGCGACAGGGGTAAGCGATCAGCCCCAGCATTTT. Its translation: CASRATGVSDQPQHF.

This chain joins TRBV5-1 and TRBJ2-5; 11 bases agree with TRBD1. The CDR3 extends over 14 amino acids. Germline-derived CDR1 and CDR2 are SGHRS and YFSETQ. V gave up 0 bases and J gave up 5 bases; unmatched junction bases: 0. CDR3 in amino acids: CASSLGDRGETQYF. The CDR3, as DNA: TGCGCCAGCAGCTTGGGGGACAGGGGGGAGACCCAGTACTTC.

The V call is TRBV20-1, the J call TRBJ2-3; the match to TRBD2 covers 8 bases. This CDR3 has 16 residues. V lost 3 bases to trimming and J lost 5 bases; unmatched junction nucleotides: 13. Germline V lookup: CDR1 DFQATT, CDR2 SNEGSKA (reference sequence). Written as DNA, the CDR3 is TGCAGTGCTAGTGCGCTCTGGCGGGAGGAACTAGATACGCAGTATTTT. As protein: CSASALWREELDTQYF.

The chain uses TRBV28 and TRBJ1-5; D is uncertain. Looked up from germline, CDR1 is MDHEN and CDR2 is SYDVKM. The CDR3 runs 14 residues. V was shortened by 6 bases and J by 6 bases, with 15 bases between the two germline ends. The CDR3 spells CASSHTKGGQPQHF. The CDR3 bases are TGTGCCAGCAGCCATACCAAAGGCGGTCAGCCCCAGCATTTT.

This rearrangement joins TRBV20-1 to TRBJ1-3, with no clear D. The CDR3 totals 14 residues. The germline gives CDR1 DFQATT, CDR2 SNEGSKA (reference sequence). V shed 3 bases and J shed 5 bases, with 14 bases lying between them. CDR3 sequence reads: CSASFGPGRNTIYF. CDR3 DNA sequence: TGCAGTGCTAGTTTCGGACCCGGGAGAAACACCATATATTTT.

This chain uses TRBV4-3 with TRBJ2-3, with TRBD2 identical over 9 bases. Per germline, CDR1 LGHNA and CDR2 YSLEER. CDR3 length equals 15 residues. J gave up 5 bases and V 3 bases, and 6 bases lay outside the gene matches. CDR3 in DNA: TGCGCCAGCAGCCACCTTAGCGGGGGAGGAGATACGCAGTATTTT. Its protein is CASSHLSGGGDTQYF.

In its sample, this clone was seen a few times. The chain carries TRBV6-4 and TRBJ2-1; 9 nucleotides agree with TRBD1. Germline V gene sequence: CDR1 MRHNA, CDR2 SNTAGT. The CDR3 is made up of 15 amino acids. V shed 4 bases, J shed 6 bases, and the junction held 7 bases outside the gene matches. The CDR3 nucleotides are TGTGCCAGCAGTGTCCAACAGGGGGCTGGCAATGAGCAGTTCTTC. This translates into CASSVQQGAGNEQFF.

The chain recombines TRBV3-1 (or the pseudogene TRBV3-2) with TRBJ2-2, with D perhaps TRBD2 (7 bases). The germline V gene encodes CDR1 LGHDT and CDR2 YNNKEL (reference sequence). CDR3 length: 18 amino acids. V was cut by 4 bases and J by 5 bases, with 23 bases left in between. The CDR3 here is CASSPRGGPPYSTGELFF. The CDR3 nucleotides are TGTGCCAGCAGCCCAAGGGGGGGCCCCCCCTATTCGACCGGGGAGCTGTTTTTT.

The V call is TRBV27, the J call TRBJ1-2; D not resolved. The CDR3 loop spans 13 amino acids. CDR1 is MNHEY, CDR2 SMNVEV, per germline (reference sequence). Trimming shortened V by 3 bases and J by 3 bases, and 8 bases separated the two germline ends. The CDR3 spells CASSLWRDYGYTF. The CDR3 DNA reads as TGTGCCAGCAGTTTGTGGCGGGACTATGGCTACACCTTC.

This clone was recorded a few times. V gene TRBV19 combines with J gene TRBJ1-6, with 7 bases lining up with TRBD1. CDR3 length: 15 amino acids. Germline values: CDR1 LNHDA, CDR2 SQIVND (reference sequence). V gave up 5 bases and J gave up 5 bases; unmatched junction bases: 6. For the CDR3, the DNA is TGTGCCAGTAGTCGGGACAGTCTTGATAATTCACCCCTCCACTTT. Translating gives CASSRDSLDNSPLHF.